This TCR beta chain was sequenced for a study of T cells in Graves' hyperthyroidism and ophthalmopathy. The germline V gene encodes CDR1 SEHNR and CDR2 FQNEAQ (reference sequence). This CDR3 region has 15 residues. A word on this clonotype: Its cognate antigen is unknown. Just one base apart from a much larger clone, this may be a read error.

Amplification of TCR beta CDR3 regions used RNA as the template. The study used the HTBI primer set for a first-round RT-PCR of the TCR CDR3. TCRdb re-called the multiplex PCR reads through MiXCR, storing one row per CDR3 protein. The data contain fewer than 350,000 distinct CDR3 sequences, roughly an eighth of them seen just once; the ten biggest clones take up roughly 8.2%. Points from the study as a whole: Ophthalmopathy and stable hyperthyroidism were separated by a 13 V-J model. Most thyroid clonotypes expanded above 0.001 appeared in blood too.

This sequence originates from a woman between 40 and 50 years old with Graves' hyperthyroidism. Sequences were obtained from blood. The V gene is TRBV7-9, the J gene TRBJ2-7; 12 positions match TRBD2. Here the CDR3 DNA reads TGTGCCAGCAGCTCAACACTAGCGGGAGGCTACGAGCGGTACTTC. The encoded protein is CASSSTLAGGYERYF.